This passage covers 10 T cell receptor beta chains from one sample sequenced in a study of T cell responses to AZD1222 COVID-19 vaccine (dated by TCRdb to the early 2020s). The time point tag for this specimen amounts to: baseline before first vaccination. The method behind the library was the immunoSEQ multiplex PCR assay. TCRdb's version of the immuneACCESS table is confined to in-frame rearrangements and falls short of the full clone set. An unresolved V gene accounts for under half of the shortfall where checked; the remainder is of unknown origin. The sample records roughly 140,000 clones, 88% of which are singletons. The ten largest clones take up more than 2% of the sample. The source was peripheral blood, collected on day 0 of AZD1222 vaccination. The receptors come from an adult in good health.

The V gene is TRBV6-5, the J gene TRBJ1-5; D is uncertain. The CDR3 is made up of 13 amino acids. V was cut by 9 bases and J by 4 bases, with 13 bases left in between. CDR1 and CDR2 (germline): MNHEY, SVGAGI. The DNA for the CDR3 is TGTGCCAGTACCCAACAGATGAATCAGCCCCAGCATTTT. Protein: CASTQQMNQPQHF.

V and J are TRBV5-1 and TRBJ2-7; possible D gene TRBD2, 6 bases. With 0 bases removed from V and 6 bases from J, the gap between germline ends came to 13 bases. The CDR3 is 14 residues long. Germline CDR1 and CDR2: SGHRS and YFSETQ. This CDR3 reads CASSLAGGGSEQYF. Written as DNA, the CDR3 is TGCGCCAGCAGCTTGGCTGGGGGAGGAAGCGAGCAGTACTTC.

The V and J genes are TRBV9 and TRBJ1-5; 7 bases align to TRBD1. This CDR3 is 15 amino acids long. The V gene's germline CDR1 is SGDLS and CDR2 YYNGEE. After removal of 2 bases from V and 4 bases from J, the junction contained 6 bases not matched to a gene. CDR3 DNA sequence: TGTGCCAGCAGCGTGGCCGGGACAGAGAATCAGCCCCAGCATTTT. Amino acids: CASSVAGTENQPQHF.

The genes are TRBV5-1 and TRBJ1-2, with D unresolved. Per germline, CDR1 SGHRS and CDR2 YFSETQ. The CDR3 has 14 amino acids. Trimming took 3 bases from V and 3 from J, leaving 12 bases between them. CDR3 in amino acids: CASSSPLSHYGYTF. CDR3 DNA: TGCGCCAGCAGCTCCCCCCTGTCGCACTATGGCTACACCTTC.

This clone was seen just once. The V call is TRBV10-3, the J call TRBJ1-6; 8 nucleotides agree with TRBD1. J gave up 7 bases and V 11 bases, and 7 bases lay outside the gene matches. The CDR3 runs 13 residues. Germline assignment: CDR1 ENHRY and CDR2 SYGVKD. In DNA, the CDR3 is TGTGCCGTTCAGGGGGCAGACAATTCACCCCTCCACTTT. As protein: CAVQGADNSPLHF.

This rearrangement joins TRBV7-9 to TRBJ2-5; D is unclear. The CDR3 is made up of 11 amino acids. With 5 bases removed from V and 7 bases from J, the gap between germline ends came to 8 bases. Per germline, CDR1 SEHNR and CDR2 FQNEAQ (reference sequence). For the CDR3, the DNA is TGTGCCAGCAGCCGACTCGGGACCCAGTACTTC. The encoded protein is CASSRLGTQYF. The full variable domain, completed using reference TRBV7-9 and TRBJ2-5, is DTGVSQNPRHKITKRGQNVTFRCDPISEHNRLYWYRQTLGQGPEFLTYFQNEAQLEKSRLLSDRFSAERPKGSFSTLEIQRTEQGDSAMYLCASSRLGTQYFGPGTRLLVL.

The chain couples TRBV5-4 to TRBJ2-7; D tentatively fits TRBD1 or TRBD2 (5 bases each). CDR3 length: 14 residues. With 0 bases removed from V and 3 bases from J, the gap between germline ends came to 10 bases. The germline gives CDR1 SGHNT, CDR2 YYREEE (reference sequence). The CDR3: CASSLVGTDYEQYF. The CDR3 nucleotides read TGTGCCAGCAGCTTGGTTGGGACCGACTACGAGCAGTACTTC.

The rearrangement uses TRBV6-5 and TRBJ1-1, with D unresolved. V was shortened by 2 bases and J by 1 base, with 5 bases between the two germline ends. The CDR3 has 13 residues. CDR1 and CDR2 from the germline V gene are MNHEY and SVGAGI. In DNA form, the CDR3 reads TGTGCCAGCAGTTACCTAGAGAACACTGAAGCTTTCTTT. The encoded protein is CASSYLENTEAFF.

The genes are TRBV27 and TRBJ2-1, with D perhaps TRBD2 (7 bases). Trimming left V 3 bases short and J 15 bases short, with 15 bases between. Germline V gene data show CDR1 as MNHEY and CDR2 as SMNVEV (reference sequence). CDR3 length: 12 amino acids. CDR3 amino acids: CASSLVGGPRFF. For the CDR3, the DNA is TGTGCCAGCAGTTTGGTGGGGGGGCCAAGGTTCTTC.

The V call is TRBV28, the J call TRBJ2-3, with D maybe TRBD1 (6 bases). Trimming took off 6 bases at V and 9 bases at J, with 22 bases between the two ends. The CDR3 sequence is 15 residues long. Germline V gene data show CDR1 as MDHEN and CDR2 as SYDVKM. The CDR3 sequence is CASSLRGTSQRTQYF. The CDR3 nucleotides are TGTGCCAGCAGCCTCAGGGGAACGTCACAGAGGACGCAGTATTTT.